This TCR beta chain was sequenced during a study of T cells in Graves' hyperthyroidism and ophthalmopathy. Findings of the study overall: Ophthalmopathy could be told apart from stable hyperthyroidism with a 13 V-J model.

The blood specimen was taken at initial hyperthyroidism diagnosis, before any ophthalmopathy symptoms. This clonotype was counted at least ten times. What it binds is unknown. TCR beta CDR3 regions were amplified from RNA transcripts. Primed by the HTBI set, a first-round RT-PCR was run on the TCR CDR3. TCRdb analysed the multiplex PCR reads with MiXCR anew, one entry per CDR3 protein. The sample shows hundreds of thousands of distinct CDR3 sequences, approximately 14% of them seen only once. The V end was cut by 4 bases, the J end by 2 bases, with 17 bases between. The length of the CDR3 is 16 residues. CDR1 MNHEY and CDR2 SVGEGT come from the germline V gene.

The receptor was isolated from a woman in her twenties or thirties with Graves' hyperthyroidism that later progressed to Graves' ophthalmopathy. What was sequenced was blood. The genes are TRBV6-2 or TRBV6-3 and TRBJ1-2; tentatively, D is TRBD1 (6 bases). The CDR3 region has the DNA TGTGCCAGCAGTTTTCAAACCTATGACAGGAACTATGGCTACACCTTC. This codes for CASSFQTYDRNYGYTF.